Below are 24 T cell receptor beta chains sequenced from a single sample in a study of cytomegalovirus exposure and HLA in healthy donors. Primers for the PCR totalled 60 Vbeta and 13 Jbeta. Generated by immunoSEQ multiplex PCR, the TCRdb table keeps only in-frame clones and is missing some. The repertoire holds about 130,000 clones, with less than 85% as singletons. Sequences were obtained from PBMCs. The receptors were sampled from a female donor in good health and CMV-seronegative.

The chain is built from TRBV7-8 and TRBJ2-2; possibly TRBD2 for D (7 bases). The V end was cut by 5 bases, the J end by 0 bases, with 19 bases between. From germline, CDR1 is SGHVS and CDR2 FQNEAQ. The CDR3 has 18 amino acids. The CDR3 is CASSPDRLRGPNTGELFF. The CDR3 nucleotides are TGTGCCAGCAGCCCCGACCGCCTGCGGGGGCCGAACACCGGGGAGCTGTTTTTT.

The chain couples TRBV30 to TRBJ2-7; 10 nucleotides match TRBD1. CDR1 and CDR2 from the germline V gene are GTSNPN and SVGIG (reference sequence). CDR3 size: 15 residues. V lost 1 base to trimming and J lost 1 base; unmatched junction nucleotides: 4. CDR3 amino acids: CAWSAAGQGSYEQYF. The DNA of the CDR3 is TGTGCCTGGAGTGCAGCGGGACAGGGGTCCTACGAGCAGTACTTC.

The chain has TRBV6-5 and TRBJ2-7, with a tentative D call TRBD1 (6 bases). CDR1 and CDR2 (germline): MNHEY, SVGAGI. With 8 bases removed from V and 3 bases from J, the gap between germline ends came to 17 bases. The CDR3 runs to 14 residues. The CDR3 DNA reads TGTGCCAGCTCCACGAAACAAGGGGGCTACGAGCAGTACTTC. This codes for CASSTKQGGYEQYF.

The chain carries TRBV5-1 and TRBJ2-1, with 7 positions matching TRBD1. Germline V lookup: CDR1 SGHRS, CDR2 YFSETQ. The CDR3 runs to 15 residues. The J segment lost 0 bases and the V segment lost 9 bases, leaving 9 bases of the junction unmatched. The CDR3, as DNA: TGCGCCACCCCGACAGGGTATCGCTCCTACAATGAGCAGTTCTTC. Translated, it gives CATPTGYRSYNEQFF.

V usage is TRBV13 and J usage is TRBJ1-3; tentatively, D is TRBD1 (5 bases). CDR1 is PRHDT and CDR2 is FYEKMQ in the germline V gene (reference sequence). This CDR3 has 17 residues. V was clipped by 1 base and J by 0 bases, with 13 bases between them. CDR3 nucleotides: TGTGCCAGCAGCTTAGTGGCAGGGCAGTTCTCTGGAAACACCATATATTTT. It encodes CASSLVAGQFSGNTIYF.

The genes are TRBV5-4 and TRBJ2-2; 8 positions match TRBD1. The V gene end was trimmed by 4 bases and the J gene end by 6 bases; junction bases not matched to a gene: 5. Per the germline V gene, CDR1 is SGHNT and CDR2 is YYREEE (reference sequence). This CDR3 has 14 residues. The CDR3, as DNA: TGTGCCAGCAGCCCAGACAGGGGAGCCGGGGAGCTGTTTTTT. Residues: CASSPDRGAGELFF.

The genes are TRBV28 and TRBJ2-7; D perhaps matches TRBD2 (5 bases). V dropped 5 bases and J dropped 0 bases, with 20 bases sitting between them. The CDR3 is made up of 17 amino acids. Germline V lookup: CDR1 MDHEN, CDR2 SYDVKM. CDR3 amino acids: CASSHGPERIGSYEQYF. DNA for the CDR3: TGTGCCAGCAGTCACGGCCCCGAGCGGATCGGCTCCTACGAGCAGTACTTC.

In its sample, this clone was seen once. The chain combines TRBV10-1 with TRBJ1-1, with TRBD1 identical over 10 bases. The length of the CDR3 is 17 residues. Germline CDR1 WNHNN, CDR2 SYGVQD (reference sequence). With V trimmed by 2 bases and J by 1 base, 7 bases remained unmatched. CDR3 DNA: TGCGCCAGCAGTGAGCCTCGAGGGGACAGGGGGAACACTGAAGCTTTCTTT. Its protein product is CASSEPRGDRGNTEAFF.

This clone was seen only a few times. The rearrangement uses TRBV30 and TRBJ1-5, with TRBD1 matching over 8 bases. From germline, CDR1 is GTSNPN and CDR2 SVGIG (reference sequence). The CDR3 loop spans 15 amino acids. The V segment lost 5 bases and the J segment 2 bases; nucleotides outside the gene matches: 8. The CDR3 region is CAWGQGSAGNQPQHF. CDR3 in DNA: TGTGCCTGGGGACAGGGTTCAGCTGGCAATCAGCCCCAGCATTTT.

V gene TRBV19 combines with J gene TRBJ1-1; the D is unclear. V was clipped by 1 base and J by 10 bases, with 13 bases between them. CDR1 and CDR2 (germline): LNHDA, SQIVND (reference sequence). The CDR3 consists of 13 residues. CDR3 region: CASSIAGRRAAFF. As DNA, the CDR3 is TGTGCCAGTAGTATAGCTGGCAGGAGGGCAGCTTTCTTT.

J is TRBJ2-5 and V is TRBV6-1; possibly TRBD1 for D (5 bases). The J call is in doubt because the DNA end fits TRBJ2-7 better. The V gene's germline CDR1 is MNHNS and CDR2 SASEGT. The CDR3 spans 14 residues. The CDR3 region is CASRGISRGHEQYF. The CDR3 DNA reads TGTGCCAGCAGGGGGATCTCTAGGGGCCACGAGCAGTACTTC.

This clone was picked up a small number of times. V and J are TRBV11-2 and TRBJ1-1; TRBD1 aligns across 9 bases. This CDR3 region has 12 residues. With V trimmed by 8 bases and J by 5 bases, 3 bases remained unmatched. From germline, CDR1 is SGHAT and CDR2 FQNNGV. DNA for the CDR3: TGTGCCAGCGGGACAGGGAAGACTGAAGCTTTCTTT. Protein: CASGTGKTEAFF.

The CDR3 sequence is CASSGRDRDEKLFF. CDR3 DNA: TGTGCCAGCAGTGGGCGGGACAGAGATGAAAAACTGTTTTTT. The chain recombines TRBV2 with TRBJ1-4, with 7 bases identical to TRBD1. J was trimmed by 6 bases and V by 4 bases; bases with no gene match: 5. In germline, CDR1 is SNHLY, CDR2 FYNNEI. The CDR3 sequence is 14 residues long. Supplemented by reference TRBV2 and TRBJ1-4, the full variable domain reads EPEVTQTPSHQVTQMGQEVILRCVPISNHLYFYWYRQILGQKVEFLVSFYNNEISEKSEIFDDQFSVERPDGSNFTLKIRSTKLEDSAMYFCASSGRDRDEKLFFGSGTQLSVL.

The chain links TRBV5-6 to TRBJ1-5, with D possibly being TRBD1 (5 bases). The CDR3 totals 13 residues. V gave up 4 bases and J gave up 5 bases, with 10 bases separating them. From germline, CDR1 is SGHDT and CDR2 YYEEEE. Here the CDR3 DNA reads TGTGCCAGCAGCCCAGGGCCTTATCAGCCCCAGCATTTT. Amino acids: CASSPGPYQPQHF.

The sample holds a few counts of this clone. The chain has TRBV5-1 and TRBJ1-2; the D is unclear. Germline V gene sequence: CDR1 SGHRS, CDR2 YFSETQ. The V and J ends lost 4 bases and 0 bases respectively, with 13 bases between them. This CDR3 has 15 residues. The CDR3 DNA reads TGCGCCAGCAGCAGCGGAGGACCAGCTAACTATGGCTACACCTTC. Amino acids: CASSSGGPANYGYTF.

This chain joins TRBV4-2 and TRBJ1-1, with 7 nucleotides matching TRBD1. The junction had 7 bases not matched to a gene; V was cut back by 0 bases and J by 9 bases. The germline CDR1 and CDR2 sequences are LGHNA and YNFKEQ. This CDR3 is 14 amino acids long. CDR3 loop: CASSQEQGRTQAFF. The CDR3 DNA sequence: TGTGCCAGCAGCCAAGAACAGGGGAGGACCCAAGCTTTCTTT.

The chain joins TRBV10-3 to TRBJ1-2; D is possibly TRBD1 (5 bases). Germline V gives CDR1 ENHRY, CDR2 SYGVKD. Trimming pared 6 bases from V and 1 base from J, leaving 24 bases between. CDR3 length: 18 amino acids. The CDR3 loop reads CAIRAGRLDTALNYGYTF. The CDR3 DNA reads TGTGCCATCAGAGCAGGGCGCCTGGACACCGCTCTTAACTATGGCTACACCTTC.

The chain combines TRBV5-4 with TRBJ1-2, with 8 positions matching TRBD1. The CDR3 is 16 amino acids. V was clipped by 4 bases and J by 6 bases; unmatched bases: 14. Germline CDR1 and CDR2: SGHNT and YYREEE (reference sequence). The DNA of the CDR3 is TGTGCCAGCAGCAAGTGGGGCAGGGGGCCTTTAGATGGCTACACCTTC. Its translation is CASSKWGRGPLDGYTF.

The CDR3 loop reads CASSPSQASAGGELFF. CDR3 DNA sequence: TGTGCCAGCTCACCGTCTCAGGCTTCCGCCGGTGGGGAGCTGTTTTTT. V gene TRBV18 combines with J gene TRBJ2-2; no firm D call. Trimming cost V 3 bases and J 8 bases, with 19 bases left between them. The germline V gene encodes CDR1 KGHSH and CDR2 LQKENI. This CDR3 is 16 amino acids long. The entire variable domain, with the rest obtained from reference TRBV18 and TRBJ2-2, is as follows: NAGVMQNPRHLVRRRGQEARLRCSPMKGHSHVYWYRQLPEEGLKFMVYLQKENIIDESGMPKERFSAEFPKEGPSILRIQQVVRGDSAAYFCASSPSQASAGGELFFGEGSRLTVL.

The genes are TRBV4-1 and TRBJ1-1; D might be TRBD1 (6 bases). The germline V gene encodes CDR1 MGHRA and CDR2 YSYEKL. The CDR3 has 15 residues. Trimming removed 2 bases at V and 6 bases at J, with 16 bases between. The chain's CDR3 is CASSQLTGTTAEAFF. CDR3 DNA sequence: TGCGCCAGCAGCCAATTAACAGGGACGACGGCTGAAGCTTTCTTT.

This chain links TRBV11-2 with TRBJ1-5, with 9 bases aligning to TRBD1. Germline V gene lookup returns CDR1 SGHAT and CDR2 FQNNGV. The V and J ends lost 5 bases and 6 bases, in that order; junction bases with no gene match: 5. There are 14 residues in the CDR3. DNA of the CDR3: TGTGCCAGCAGCCCGGGGACAGGGAGTCAGCCCCAGCATTTT. It is translated as CASSPGTGSQPQHF.

The chain is built from TRBV7-2 and TRBJ2-7; 7 bases are shared with TRBD2. This CDR3 comprises 14 residues. Germline V gene sequence: CDR1 SGHTA, CDR2 FQGNSA. V shed 7 bases and J 5 bases; nucleotides not matched to a gene: 11. The CDR3 region is CASTGAGGWNEQYF. CDR3 coding DNA: TGTGCCAGCACCGGGGCCGGGGGGTGGAACGAGCAGTACTTC.

The genes are TRBV2 and TRBJ1-1, with D possibly TRBD1 on 6 matching bases. The V end lost 2 bases, the J end lost 1 base, and 17 bases lay between the germline ends. Germline V gene data show CDR1 as SNHLY and CDR2 as FYNNEI. CDR3 length equals 17 residues. CDR3 residues: CASSEWLIRTANTEAFF. CDR3 in DNA: TGTGCCAGCAGTGAATGGTTAATAAGGACAGCGAACACTGAAGCTTTCTTT. The entire variable domain, with the rest obtained from reference TRBV2 and TRBJ1-1, is as follows: EPEVTQTPSHQVTQMGQEVILRCVPISNHLYFYWYRQILGQKVEFLVSFYNNEISEKSEIFDDQFSVERPDGSNFTLKIRSTKLEDSAMYFCASSEWLIRTANTEAFFGQGTRLTVV.

The chain couples TRBV2 to TRBJ2-1, with no clear D. Trimming removed 4 bases at V and 0 bases at J, with 7 bases between. The CDR3 runs to 14 residues. Germline lookup yields CDR1 SNHLY and CDR2 FYNNEI. CDR3 nucleotides: TGTGCCAGCAGTGGAAGGAGCTCCTACAATGAGCAGTTCTTC. This encodes CASSGRSSYNEQFF.